These T cell receptor beta chains were read from a single sample in a study of beta chain features in type 1 diabetes. Profiling relied on immunoSEQ multiplex PCR, and the TCRdb table lists in-frame clones only, not all of them. The sample yields about 660,000 clones, about 14% seen once. The specimen sequenced was naive CD4+ T cells from blood. Receptors originate from a man aged 18 to 30 with type 1 diabetes. Each CDR3 is given with its conserved first and last residue. D genes are given only for firm matches. The size of a clone is reported for some rows only, either as once, few or many, or as a class for expanded clones.

j_gene: TRBJ1-4
abundance: few
d_gene: -
v_gene: TRBV4-3
CDR3nt: TGCGCCAGCAGCCTAAACCGCCGGGGTACTAATGAAAAACTGTTTTTT
CDR3aa: CASSLNRRGTNEKLFF

j_gene: TRBJ1-1
abundance: -
d_gene: -
v_gene: TRBV2
CDR3nt: TGTGCCAGCAGTGTAAGGGAAAACACTGAAGCTTTCTTT
CDR3aa: CASSVRENTEAFF

j_gene: TRBJ2-5
abundance: few
d_gene: -
v_gene: TRBV2
CDR3nt: TGTGCCAGCAGTGAAGAGGTGTTGGAGACCCAGTACTTC
CDR3aa: CASSEEVLETQYF

j_gene: TRBJ1-2
abundance: -
d_gene: -
v_gene: TRBV10-2
CDR3nt: TGCGCCAGCAGTGAGTCGAATACCTATGGCTACACCTTC
CDR3aa: CASSESNTYGYTF

j_gene: TRBJ1-2
abundance: few
d_gene: TRBD1
v_gene: TRBV30
CDR3nt: TGTGCCTGGAGATGGAGTTACGGGACAGGGTTCAGCGGCTACACCTTC
CDR3aa: CAWRWSYGTGFSGYTF

j_gene: TRBJ2-1
abundance: few
d_gene: -
v_gene: TRBV5-4
CDR3nt: TGTGCCAGCAGCTTGTTTCTGATGAATGAGCAGTTCTTC
CDR3aa: CASSLFLMNEQFF

j_gene: TRBJ2-7
abundance: -
d_gene: TRBD1
v_gene: TRBV4-2
CDR3nt: TGTGCCAGCAGCCCAGGACAGGGATCCTACGAGCAGTACTTC
CDR3aa: CASSPGQGSYEQYF

j_gene: TRBJ2-7
abundance: -
d_gene: -
v_gene: TRBV4-3
CDR3nt: TGCGCCAGCAGCCGGGAACTTAAGAGTGGCTACGAGCAGTACTTC
CDR3aa: CASSRELKSGYEQYF

j_gene: TRBJ1-1
abundance: few
d_gene: -
v_gene: TRBV28
CDR3nt: TGTGCCAGCAGTTTGGGTCAGGCCAACACTGAAGCTTTCTTT
CDR3aa: CASSLGQANTEAFF

j_gene: TRBJ2-1
abundance: few
d_gene: -
v_gene: TRBV6-5
CDR3nt: TGTGCCAGCCTGGACTGGAACTCCAATGAGCAGTTCTTC
CDR3aa: CASLDWNSNEQFF

j_gene: TRBJ1-5
abundance: once
d_gene: -
v_gene: TRBV30
CDR3nt: TGTGCCTGGACCAGAGGGACAATTTTAGGGGGGGGCGTTTCGCGGGAGCCCCAGCATTTT
CDR3aa: CAWTRGTILGGGVSREPQHF

j_gene: TRBJ2-1
abundance: few
d_gene: TRBD2
v_gene: TRBV4-1
CDR3nt: TGCGCCAGCAGCCAAGGTAGATTAGCGGGAGGTTACAATGAGCAGTTCTTC
CDR3aa: CASSQGRLAGGYNEQFF

j_gene: TRBJ1-2
abundance: -
d_gene: -
v_gene: TRBV23-1
CDR3nt: TGCGCCAGCATGCCACCAGTTCCAGGGCTCTATGGCTACACCTTC
CDR3aa: CASMPPVPGLYGYTF

j_gene: TRBJ2-7
abundance: few
d_gene: TRBD1
v_gene: TRBV7-9
CDR3nt: TGTGCCAGCAGCTTAGGGCCGGGACAGGGGAGGCACGAGCAGTACTTC
CDR3aa: CASSLGPGQGRHEQYF

j_gene: TRBJ1-1
abundance: -
d_gene: -
v_gene: TRBV6-6
CDR3nt: TGTGCCAGCAGTCCAACGGTCCTCCATGAAGCTTTCTTT
CDR3aa: CASSPTVLHEAFF

j_gene: TRBJ2-5
abundance: -
d_gene: -
v_gene: TRBV6-5
CDR3nt: TGTGCCAGCAGTTACGGTACGGCAGGGACACAAGAGACCCAGTACTTC
CDR3aa: CASSYGTAGTQETQYF

j_gene: TRBJ2-5
abundance: few
d_gene: -
v_gene: TRBV6-5
CDR3nt: TGTGCCAGCAGTTTCGACAGACAAGGCCAAGAGACCCAGTACTTC
CDR3aa: CASSFDRQGQETQYF

j_gene: TRBJ2-6
abundance: -
d_gene: -
v_gene: TRBV9
CDR3nt: TGTGCCAGCAGCGCTACTGGGAACTCTGGGGCCAACGTCCTGACTTTC
CDR3aa: CASSATGNSGANVLTF

j_gene: TRBJ1-1
abundance: -
d_gene: -
v_gene: TRBV4-2
CDR3nt: TGTGCCAGCAGCCAAGCCAAGAACACTGAAGCTTTCTTT
CDR3aa: CASSQAKNTEAFF

j_gene: TRBJ1-1
abundance: -
d_gene: -
v_gene: TRBV9
CDR3nt: TGTGCCAGCAGCGTAGGGTACGGGGACACTGAAGCTTTCTTT
CDR3aa: CASSVGYGDTEAFF

j_gene: TRBJ2-5
abundance: -
d_gene: -
v_gene: TRBV7-2
CDR3nt: TGTGCCAGCAGCTTAAAATGGGGGAGGCAAGAGACCCAGTACTTC
CDR3aa: CASSLKWGRQETQYF

j_gene: TRBJ2-1
abundance: few
d_gene: TRBD2
v_gene: TRBV2
CDR3nt: TGTGCCAGCAGGAACCCTAGCGGGAGGTTGACCGATGAGCAGTTCTTC
CDR3aa: CASRNPSGRLTDEQFF

j_gene: TRBJ2-1
abundance: -
d_gene: TRBD1
v_gene: TRBV28
CDR3nt: TGTGCCAGCAGTAGATCGACAGGGCTAAGGTTCTTC
CDR3aa: CASSRSTGLRFF

j_gene: TRBJ2-7
abundance: -
d_gene: TRBD2
v_gene: TRBV6-5
CDR3nt: TGTGCCAGCAGTTACCCCTCGAGCGGGACGCGGGAGCAGTACTTC
CDR3aa: CASSYPSSGTREQYF

j_gene: TRBJ1-4
abundance: few
d_gene: TRBD1
v_gene: TRBV15
CDR3nt: TGTGCCACCAGCAGAGTTAGGGGACAGTCAACTAATGAAAAACTGTTTTTT
CDR3aa: CATSRVRGQSTNEKLFF

j_gene: TRBJ1-2
abundance: few
d_gene: TRBD1
v_gene: TRBV7-9
CDR3nt: TGTGCCAGCAGCTTAGCGGAGGGGGCTGACGGCTACACCTTC
CDR3aa: CASSLAEGADGYTF

j_gene: TRBJ1-3
abundance: few
d_gene: -
v_gene: TRBV11-2
CDR3nt: TGTGCCAGCAGCTCCCGTTCCCCGAGCTCTGGAAACACCATATATTTT
CDR3aa: CASSSRSPSSGNTIYF

j_gene: TRBJ2-6
abundance: -
d_gene: -
v_gene: TRBV2
CDR3nt: TGTGCCAGCAGAGGCGGCTCTGGGGCCAACGTCCTGACTTTC
CDR3aa: CASRGGSGANVLTF

j_gene: TRBJ2-2
abundance: few
d_gene: -
v_gene: TRBV27
CDR3nt: TGTGCCAGCAGTTTACGTCGGCAGAACACCGGGGAGCTGTTTTTT
CDR3aa: CASSLRRQNTGELFF

j_gene: TRBJ2-4
abundance: few
d_gene: -
v_gene: TRBV7-9
CDR3nt: TGTGCCAGCTCCCCGGGAAACATTCAGTACTTC
CDR3aa: CASSPGNIQYF

j_gene: TRBJ2-5
abundance: few
d_gene: TRBD2
v_gene: TRBV7-9
CDR3nt: TGTGCCAGCAACCCTCAAGCGGGGACGCAAGAGACCCAGTACTTC
CDR3aa: CASNPQAGTQETQYF

j_gene: TRBJ2-5
abundance: -
d_gene: -
v_gene: TRBV11-2
CDR3nt: TGTGCCAGCAGCTTAGAGGGGACCCAGTACTTC
CDR3aa: CASSLEGTQYF

j_gene: TRBJ2-1
abundance: few
d_gene: TRBD2
v_gene: TRBV2
CDR3nt: TGTGCCAGCAGTCTAGCGGGTGAGCAGTTCTTC
CDR3aa: CASSLAGEQFF

j_gene: TRBJ1-1
abundance: few
d_gene: -
v_gene: TRBV5-1
CDR3nt: TGCGCCAGCAGCTTGGCCGAAAGGGACACTGAAGCTTTCTTT
CDR3aa: CASSLAERDTEAFF

j_gene: TRBJ2-1
abundance: few
d_gene: -
v_gene: TRBV7-9
CDR3nt: TGTGCCACCTCGCTAATCGGAAATGAGCAGTTCTTC
CDR3aa: CATSLIGNEQFF

j_gene: TRBJ2-2
abundance: few
d_gene: TRBD1
v_gene: TRBV11-3
CDR3nt: TGTGCCAGCAGCCCGGGACAGACTAACACCGGGGAGCTGTTTTTT
CDR3aa: CASSPGQTNTGELFF

j_gene: TRBJ2-5
abundance: -
d_gene: -
v_gene: TRBV28
CDR3nt: TGTGCCAGCAGTTTAGTTGGGGAGACCCAGTACTTC
CDR3aa: CASSLVGETQYF

j_gene: TRBJ1-1
abundance: -
d_gene: -
v_gene: TRBV27
CDR3nt: TGTGCCAGCAGTTTACTTGTCCGGACTGAAGCTTTCTTT
CDR3aa: CASSLLVRTEAFF

j_gene: TRBJ2-7
abundance: -
d_gene: TRBD1
v_gene: TRBV18
CDR3nt: TGTGCCAGCGATCCAGGGACAGGGGACGAGCAGTACTTC
CDR3aa: CASDPGTGDEQYF

j_gene: TRBJ1-1
abundance: few
d_gene: -
v_gene: TRBV6-5
CDR3nt: TGTGCCAGCAGTTACTGGAATAGGGGGGGCACTGAAGCTTTCTTT
CDR3aa: CASSYWNRGGTEAFF

j_gene: TRBJ2-5
abundance: few
d_gene: TRBD1
v_gene: TRBV5-1
CDR3nt: TGCGCCAGCAGCTTGGTAGGGACAGGGGAAGAGACCCAGTACTTC
CDR3aa: CASSLVGTGEETQYF

j_gene: TRBJ2-3
abundance: few
d_gene: -
v_gene: TRBV7-2
CDR3nt: TGTGCCAGCAGCCCACACACAGATACGCAGTATTTT
CDR3aa: CASSPHTDTQYF

j_gene: TRBJ1-3
abundance: few
d_gene: -
v_gene: TRBV5-6
CDR3nt: TGTGCCAGCAGCTTCGGGAGGAGTGCAAACACCATATATTTT
CDR3aa: CASSFGRSANTIYF

j_gene: TRBJ2-3
abundance: few
d_gene: TRBD2
v_gene: TRBV30
CDR3nt: TGTGCCTGGAGTAATGGGCGGGGGGGTACAGATACGCAGTATTTT
CDR3aa: CAWSNGRGGTDTQYF

j_gene: TRBJ2-3
abundance: once
d_gene: -
v_gene: TRBV9
CDR3nt: TGTGCCAGCAGCGTCGGGGGGCGGGGAACGCCAGATACGCAGTATTTT
CDR3aa: CASSVGGRGTPDTQYF

j_gene: TRBJ2-6
abundance: few
d_gene: -
v_gene: TRBV30
CDR3nt: TGTGCCCATAAGCTCTCTGGGGCCAACGTCCTGACTTTC
CDR3aa: CAHKLSGANVLTF

j_gene: TRBJ1-1
abundance: -
d_gene: TRBD1
v_gene: TRBV29-1
CDR3nt: TGCAGCGCCGTGGACAGGAAGACTAACACTGAAGCTTTCTTT
CDR3aa: CSAVDRKTNTEAFF

j_gene: TRBJ1-5
abundance: -
d_gene: TRBD1
v_gene: TRBV28
CDR3nt: TGTGCCAGCAGTTCCGGGACAGGGTACAATCAGCCCCAGCATTTT
CDR3aa: CASSSGTGYNQPQHF

j_gene: TRBJ2-5
abundance: few
d_gene: TRBD1
v_gene: TRBV6-5
CDR3nt: TGTGCCAGCAGTTACGGGACAGGGGGTCCCCAGTACTTC
CDR3aa: CASSYGTGGPQYF

j_gene: TRBJ2-5
abundance: few
d_gene: -
v_gene: TRBV14
CDR3nt: TGTGCCAGCAGCCGGGACCTCCAAGAGACCCAGTACTTC
CDR3aa: CASSRDLQETQYF

j_gene: TRBJ2-7
abundance: few
d_gene: -
v_gene: TRBV7-9
CDR3nt: TGTGCCAGCAGCTTTGAGGGGAGATCCTACGAGCAGTACTTC
CDR3aa: CASSFEGRSYEQYF

j_gene: TRBJ2-6
abundance: -
d_gene: TRBD1
v_gene: TRBV4-2
CDR3nt: TGTGCCAGCAGCCAAGATCAGACAGGGGGCGGGGGGGCCAACGTCCTGACTTTC
CDR3aa: CASSQDQTGGGGANVLTF

j_gene: TRBJ2-2
abundance: -
d_gene: -
v_gene: TRBV28
CDR3nt: TGTGCCAGCAGTCTAGACATCAGTCACGGGGAGCTGTTTTTT
CDR3aa: CASSLDISHGELFF

j_gene: TRBJ1-4
abundance: -
d_gene: -
v_gene: TRBV18
CDR3nt: TGTGCCAGCTCACCGAGCGAGCGACCGGAAAAACTGTTTTTT
CDR3aa: CASSPSERPEKLFF